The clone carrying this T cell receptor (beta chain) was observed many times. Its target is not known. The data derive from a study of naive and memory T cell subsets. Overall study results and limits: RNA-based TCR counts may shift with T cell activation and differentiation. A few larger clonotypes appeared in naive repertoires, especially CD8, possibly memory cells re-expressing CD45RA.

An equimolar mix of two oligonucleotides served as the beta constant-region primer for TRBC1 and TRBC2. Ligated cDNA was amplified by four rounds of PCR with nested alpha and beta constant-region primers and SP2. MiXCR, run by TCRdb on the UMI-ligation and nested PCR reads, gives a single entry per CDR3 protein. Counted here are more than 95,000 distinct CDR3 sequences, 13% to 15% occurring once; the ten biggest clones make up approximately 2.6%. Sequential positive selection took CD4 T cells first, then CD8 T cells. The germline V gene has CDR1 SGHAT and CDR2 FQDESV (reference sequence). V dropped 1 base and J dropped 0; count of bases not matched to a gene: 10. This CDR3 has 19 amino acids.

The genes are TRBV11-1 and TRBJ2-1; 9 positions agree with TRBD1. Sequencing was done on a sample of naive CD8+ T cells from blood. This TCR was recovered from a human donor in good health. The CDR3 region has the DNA TGTGCCAGCAGCTTAGTCGGGAATTGGGGACAGGGCTCCTACAATGAGCAGTTCTTC. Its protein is CASSLVGNWGQGSYNEQFF.